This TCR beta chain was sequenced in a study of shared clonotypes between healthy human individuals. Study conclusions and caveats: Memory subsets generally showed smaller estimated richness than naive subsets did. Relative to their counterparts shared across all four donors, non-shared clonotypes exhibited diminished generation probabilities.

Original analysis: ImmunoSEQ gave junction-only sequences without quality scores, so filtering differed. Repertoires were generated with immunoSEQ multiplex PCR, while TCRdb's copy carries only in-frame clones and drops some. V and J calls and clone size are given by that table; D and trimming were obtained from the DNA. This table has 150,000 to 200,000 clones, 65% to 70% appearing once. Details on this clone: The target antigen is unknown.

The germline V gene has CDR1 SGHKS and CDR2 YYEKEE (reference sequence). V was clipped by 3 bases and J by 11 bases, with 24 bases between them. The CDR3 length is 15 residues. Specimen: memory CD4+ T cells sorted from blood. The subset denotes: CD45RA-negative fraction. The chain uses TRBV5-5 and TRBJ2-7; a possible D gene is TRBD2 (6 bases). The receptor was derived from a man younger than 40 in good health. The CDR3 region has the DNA TGTGCCAGCAGCTCATATGGGGGGACCTCTACGCGGGAGTACTTC. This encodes CASSSYGGTSTREYF.